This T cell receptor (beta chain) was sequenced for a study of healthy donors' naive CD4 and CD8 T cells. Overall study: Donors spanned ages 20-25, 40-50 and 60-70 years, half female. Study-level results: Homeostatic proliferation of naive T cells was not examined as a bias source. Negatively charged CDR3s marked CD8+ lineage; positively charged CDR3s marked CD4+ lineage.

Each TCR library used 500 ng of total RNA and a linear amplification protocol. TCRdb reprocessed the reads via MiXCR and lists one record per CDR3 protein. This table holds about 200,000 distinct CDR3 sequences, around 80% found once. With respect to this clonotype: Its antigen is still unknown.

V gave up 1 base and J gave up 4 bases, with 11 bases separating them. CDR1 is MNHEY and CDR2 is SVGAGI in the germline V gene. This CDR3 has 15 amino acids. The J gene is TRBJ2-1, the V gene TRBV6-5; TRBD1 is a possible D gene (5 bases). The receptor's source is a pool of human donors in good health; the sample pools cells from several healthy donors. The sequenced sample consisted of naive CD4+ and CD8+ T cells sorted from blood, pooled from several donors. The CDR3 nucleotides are TGTGCCAGCAGTTACTTCGCAGGGAAGTACAATGAGCAGTTCTTC. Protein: CASSYFAGKYNEQFF.